A single sample gave rise to the 10 T cell receptor beta chains below, sequenced in a study of T-cell memory formation after mild COVID-19. Using its own MiXCR run on the 5' RACE reads, TCRdb lists one record per CDR3 protein. This sample has 300,000 to 400,000 distinct CDR3 sequences, with under 15% found just once. Source material: PBMCs or a T cell subset sorted from them (not recorded which). The receptors here all came from a man aged 18-30 years who had mild COVID-19 (a few samples of this study predate the infection). Cell type and time point are not known.

The V and J genes are TRBV11-2 and TRBJ1-1; D is perhaps TRBD1 (5 bases). Deletions cut 4 bases from V and 1 base from J, with 13 bases between. The CDR3 is 15 residues long. Germline CDR1 SGHAT, CDR2 FQNNGV. The CDR3 region is CASSSQWGRNTEAFF. The CDR3 region has the DNA TGTGCCAGCAGCTCCCAGTGGGGGAGGAACACTGAAGCTTTCTTT.

The chain employs TRBV9 and TRBJ2-3; the D gene could be TRBD1 or TRBD2 (5 bases each). The germline gives CDR1 SGDLS, CDR2 YYNGEE. This CDR3 has 14 amino acids. V was cut by 3 bases and J by 4 bases, with 12 bases left in between. The CDR3 here is CASSEGPRADTQYF. CDR3 in DNA: TGTGCCAGCAGCGAGGGACCCCGGGCAGATACGCAGTATTTT.

This chain uses TRBV5-1 with TRBJ2-5; 7 bases map to TRBD2. Per germline, CDR1 SGHRS and CDR2 YFSETQ. This CDR3 has 14 residues. V lost 4 bases and J lost 5; bases outside the gene matches: 8. The CDR3 DNA reads as TGCGCCAGCAGCAGGACTAGTAGCGGGGAGACCCAGTACTTC. Protein product: CASSRTSSGETQYF.

This chain connects TRBV7-2 to TRBJ1-1, with D hard to call. Between the trimmed V and J ends, which lost 5 bases and 4 bases, there was a span of 11 bases. Germline CDR1 is SGHTA and CDR2 is FQGNSA. The CDR3 is 13 amino acids. The CDR3 nucleotides read TGTGCCAGCAGCCTACGATCGAGCACTGAAGCTTTCTTT. This translates into CASSLRSSTEAFF.

The chain couples TRBV12-3 or TRBV12-4 to TRBJ1-5; D may be TRBD1 (6 bases). The V end was cut by 10 bases, the J end by 4 bases, with 14 bases between. This CDR3 has 13 amino acids. The CDR3 DNA reads TGTGCCACCGGACGGGGGGCTAATCAGCCCCAGCATTTT. It specifies CATGRGANQPQHF.

This sequence joins TRBV24-1 and TRBJ1-2; TRBD1 matches at 7 bases. V lost 2 bases and J lost 6; bases outside the gene matches: 2. Looked up from germline, CDR1 is KGHDR and CDR2 is SFDVKD. This CDR3 region has 13 residues. CDR3 residues: CATSDYRGDGYTF. CDR3 sequence (DNA): TGTGCCACCAGTGATTACAGGGGCGATGGCTACACCTTC.

V and J are TRBV5-1 and TRBJ1-4, with 9 bases that match TRBD1. This CDR3 has 15 amino acids. Per germline, CDR1 SGHRS and CDR2 YFSETQ. The J segment lost 5 bases and the V segment lost 4 bases, leaving 6 bases of the junction unmatched. CDR3 in DNA: TGCGCCAGCAGCCCCGGGGGGACAGGGAATGAAAAACTGTTTTTT. It is translated as CASSPGGTGNEKLFF.

The genes are TRBV11-2 and TRBJ2-7; possible D gene TRBD1, 5 bases. Germline CDR1 is SGHAT and CDR2 is FQNNGV. This CDR3 spans 14 amino acids. V lost 7 bases and J lost 8, with 21 bases in between. The DNA for the CDR3 is TGTGCCAGCACCTGGGGCAGAATGCTCGCAAAGCAGTACGTC. It is translated as CASTWGRMLAKQYV.

This clonotype was found a few times. This chain connects TRBV5-4 to TRBJ1-4; the D gene is possibly TRBD1 (5 bases). Deletions cut 5 bases from V and 5 bases from J, with 19 bases between. CDR1 is SGHNT, CDR2 YYREEE, per germline (reference sequence). This CDR3 spans 16 amino acids. CDR3 nucleotide sequence: TGTGCCAGCAGACCTCCGCCTGACAGACCAAATGAAAAACTGTTTTTT. This gives the protein CASRPPPDRPNEKLFF.

This chain joins TRBV7-3 and TRBJ2-3; possible D gene TRBD1, 6 bases. The CDR3 totals 15 residues. The germline CDR1 and CDR2 sequences are SGHTA and FQGTGA. The ends were cut back, 0 bases at V and 2 bases at J, with 9 bases in the middle. In DNA, the CDR3 is TGTGCCAGCAGCTTAACCGGACAGAACACAGATACGCAGTATTTT. Translated: CASSLTGQNTDTQYF. The full variable domain, completed using reference TRBV7-3 and TRBJ2-3, is GAGVSQTPSNKVTEKGKYVELRCDPISGHTALYWYRQSLGQGPEFLIYFQGTGAADDSGLPNDRFFAVRPEGSVSTLKIQRTERGDSAVYLCASSLTGQNTDTQYFGPGTRLTVL.